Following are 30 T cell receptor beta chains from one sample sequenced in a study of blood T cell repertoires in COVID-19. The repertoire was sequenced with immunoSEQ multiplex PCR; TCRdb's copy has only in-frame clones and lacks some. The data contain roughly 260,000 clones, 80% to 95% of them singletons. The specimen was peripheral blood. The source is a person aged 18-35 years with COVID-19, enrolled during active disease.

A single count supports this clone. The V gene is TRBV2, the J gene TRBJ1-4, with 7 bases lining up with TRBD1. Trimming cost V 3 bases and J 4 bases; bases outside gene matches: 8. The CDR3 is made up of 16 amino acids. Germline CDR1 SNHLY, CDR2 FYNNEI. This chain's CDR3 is CASSEGQFPSNEKLFF. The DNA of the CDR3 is TGTGCCAGCAGTGAGGGACAGTTTCCGAGTAATGAAAAACTGTTTTTT.

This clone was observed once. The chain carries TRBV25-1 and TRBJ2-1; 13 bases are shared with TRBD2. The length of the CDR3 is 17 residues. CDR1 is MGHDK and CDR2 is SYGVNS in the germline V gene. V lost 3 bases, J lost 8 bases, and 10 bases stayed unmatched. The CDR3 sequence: CASSDSLAGGPLDEQFF. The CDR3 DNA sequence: TGTGCCAGCAGTGACTCACTAGCGGGAGGGCCTTTGGATGAGCAGTTCTTC.

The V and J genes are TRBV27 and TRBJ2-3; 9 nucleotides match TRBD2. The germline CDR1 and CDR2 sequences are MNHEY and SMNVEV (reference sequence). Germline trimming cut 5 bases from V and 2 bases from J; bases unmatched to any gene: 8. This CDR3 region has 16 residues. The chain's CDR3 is CASSPSLAGSTDTQYF. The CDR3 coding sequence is TGTGCCAGCAGTCCCTCGCTAGCGGGATCCACAGATACGCAGTATTTT.

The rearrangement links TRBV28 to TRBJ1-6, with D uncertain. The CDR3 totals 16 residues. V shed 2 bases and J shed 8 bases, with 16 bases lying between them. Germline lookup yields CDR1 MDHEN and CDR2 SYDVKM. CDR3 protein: CASSLPEGWGDSPLHF. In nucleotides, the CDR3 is TGTGCCAGCAGTTTACCCGAAGGGTGGGGAGATTCACCCCTCCACTTT.

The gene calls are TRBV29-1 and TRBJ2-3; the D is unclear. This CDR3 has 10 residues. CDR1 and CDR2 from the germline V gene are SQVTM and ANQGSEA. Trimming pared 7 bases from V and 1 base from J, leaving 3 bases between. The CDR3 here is CSGGTDTQYF. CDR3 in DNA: TGCAGCGGCGGCACAGATACGCAGTATTTT.

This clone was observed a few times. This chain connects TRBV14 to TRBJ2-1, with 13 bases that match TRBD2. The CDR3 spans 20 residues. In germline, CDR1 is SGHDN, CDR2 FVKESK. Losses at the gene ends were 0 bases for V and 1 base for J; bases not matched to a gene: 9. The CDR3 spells CASSQDRLAGGDISYNEQFF. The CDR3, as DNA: TGTGCCAGCAGCCAAGATCGACTAGCGGGGGGAGATATATCCTACAATGAGCAGTTCTTC.

CDR3 protein: CASSVAQGWSGNTIYF. As DNA, the CDR3 is TGTGCCAGCAGCGTAGCTCAGGGTTGGTCTGGAAACACCATATATTTT. J is TRBJ1-3 and V is TRBV9, with D possibly being TRBD1 (5 bases). V was clipped by 0 bases and J by 1 base, with 11 bases between them. CDR3 length: 16 residues. Germline CDR1 is SGDLS and CDR2 is YYNGEE.

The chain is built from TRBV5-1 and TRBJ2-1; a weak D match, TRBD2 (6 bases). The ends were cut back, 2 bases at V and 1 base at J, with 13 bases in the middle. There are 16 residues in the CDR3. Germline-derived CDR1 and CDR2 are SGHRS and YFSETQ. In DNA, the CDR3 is TGCGCCAGCAGCTTAGTCGGCGGGAAATCCTACAATGAGCAGTTCTTC. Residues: CASSLVGGKSYNEQFF. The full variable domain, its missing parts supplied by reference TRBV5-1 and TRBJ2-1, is KAGVTQTPRYLIKTRGQQVTLSCSPISGHRSVSWYQQTPGQGLQFLFEYFSETQRNKGNFPGRFSGRQFSNSRSEMNVSTLELGDSALYLCASSLVGGKSYNEQFFGPGTRLTVL.

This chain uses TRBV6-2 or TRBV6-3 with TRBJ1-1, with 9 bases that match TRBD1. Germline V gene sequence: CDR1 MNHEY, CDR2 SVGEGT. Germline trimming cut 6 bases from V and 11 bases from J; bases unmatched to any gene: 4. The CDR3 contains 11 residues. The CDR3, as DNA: TGTGCCAGCAGCGACAGGGGGTTCGCTTTCTTT. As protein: CASSDRGFAFF.

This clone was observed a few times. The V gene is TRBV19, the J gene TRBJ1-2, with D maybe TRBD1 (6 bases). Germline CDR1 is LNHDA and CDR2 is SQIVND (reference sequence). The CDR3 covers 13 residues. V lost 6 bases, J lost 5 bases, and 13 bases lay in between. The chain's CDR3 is CASSPRTAYGYTF. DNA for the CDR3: TGTGCCAGTAGCCCCCGGACAGCGTATGGCTACACCTTC.

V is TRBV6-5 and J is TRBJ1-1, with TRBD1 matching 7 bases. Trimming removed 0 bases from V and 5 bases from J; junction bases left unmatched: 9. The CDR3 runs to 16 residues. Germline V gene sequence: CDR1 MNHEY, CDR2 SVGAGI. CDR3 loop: CASSYSATGRGTEAFF. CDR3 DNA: TGTGCCAGCAGTTACTCCGCGACAGGGAGAGGTACTGAAGCTTTCTTT.

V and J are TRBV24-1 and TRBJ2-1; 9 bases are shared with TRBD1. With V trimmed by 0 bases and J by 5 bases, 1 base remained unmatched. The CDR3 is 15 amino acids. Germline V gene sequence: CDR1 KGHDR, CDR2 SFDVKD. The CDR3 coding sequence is TGTGCCACCAGTGATTTGGGGGACAGGGACAATGAGCAGTTCTTC. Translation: CATSDLGDRDNEQFF.

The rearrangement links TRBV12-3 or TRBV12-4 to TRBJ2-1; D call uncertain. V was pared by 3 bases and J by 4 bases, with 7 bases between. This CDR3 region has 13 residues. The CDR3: CASSFLTYNEQFF. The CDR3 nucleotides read TGTGCCAGCAGTTTTTTGACTTACAATGAGCAGTTCTTC.

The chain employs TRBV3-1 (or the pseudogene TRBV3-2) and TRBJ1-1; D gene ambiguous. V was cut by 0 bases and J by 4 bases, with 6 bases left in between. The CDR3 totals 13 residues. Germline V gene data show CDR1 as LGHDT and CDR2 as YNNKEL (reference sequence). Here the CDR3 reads CASSQDLSTEAFF. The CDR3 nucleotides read TGTGCCAGCAGCCAAGATCTAAGCACTGAAGCTTTCTTT.

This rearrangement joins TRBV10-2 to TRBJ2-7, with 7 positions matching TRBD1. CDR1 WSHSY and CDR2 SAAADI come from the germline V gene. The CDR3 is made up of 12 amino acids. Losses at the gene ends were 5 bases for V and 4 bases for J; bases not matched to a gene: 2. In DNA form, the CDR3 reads TGCGCCAGCAGTACAGGGGCGTACGAGCAGTACTTC. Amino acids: CASSTGAYEQYF.

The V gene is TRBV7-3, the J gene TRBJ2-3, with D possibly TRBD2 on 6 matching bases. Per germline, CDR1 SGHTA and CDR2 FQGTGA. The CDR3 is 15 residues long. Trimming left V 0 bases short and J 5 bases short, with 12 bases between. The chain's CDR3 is CASSLTTSQLDTQYF. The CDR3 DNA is TGTGCCAGCAGCTTAACGACTAGTCAGTTAGATACGCAGTATTTT.

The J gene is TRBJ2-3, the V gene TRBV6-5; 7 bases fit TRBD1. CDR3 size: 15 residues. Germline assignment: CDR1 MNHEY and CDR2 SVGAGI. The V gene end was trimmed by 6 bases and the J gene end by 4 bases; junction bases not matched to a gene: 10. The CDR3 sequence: CASSLYRGEADTQYF. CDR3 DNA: TGTGCCAGCAGCCTCTACAGGGGTGAGGCAGATACGCAGTATTTT.

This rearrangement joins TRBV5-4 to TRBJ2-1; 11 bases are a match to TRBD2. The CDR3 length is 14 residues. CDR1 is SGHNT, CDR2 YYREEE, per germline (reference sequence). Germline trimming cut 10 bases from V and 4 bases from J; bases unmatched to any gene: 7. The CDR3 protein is CACTLAGGYNEQFF. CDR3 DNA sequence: TGTGCCTGTACCCTAGCGGGGGGTTACAATGAGCAGTTCTTC.

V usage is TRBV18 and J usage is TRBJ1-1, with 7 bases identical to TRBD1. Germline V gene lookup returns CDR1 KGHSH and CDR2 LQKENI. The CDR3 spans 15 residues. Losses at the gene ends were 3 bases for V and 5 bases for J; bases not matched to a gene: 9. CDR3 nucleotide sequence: TGTGCCAGCTCACCCTCAACAGGGGATGGGACTGAAGCTTTCTTT. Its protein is CASSPSTGDGTEAFF.

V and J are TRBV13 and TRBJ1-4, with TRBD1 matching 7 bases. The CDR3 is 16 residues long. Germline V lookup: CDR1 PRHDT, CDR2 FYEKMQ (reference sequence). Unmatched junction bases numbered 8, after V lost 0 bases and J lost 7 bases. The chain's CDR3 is CASSLGSPRGSEKLFF. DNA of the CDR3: TGTGCCAGCAGCTTAGGCTCCCCCAGGGGGAGTGAAAAACTGTTTTTT.

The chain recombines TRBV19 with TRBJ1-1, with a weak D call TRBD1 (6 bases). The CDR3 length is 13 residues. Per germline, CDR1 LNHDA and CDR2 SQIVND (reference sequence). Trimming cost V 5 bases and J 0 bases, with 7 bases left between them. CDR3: CASSGQLNTEAFF. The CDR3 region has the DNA TGTGCCAGTAGTGGACAGTTGAACACTGAAGCTTTCTTT.

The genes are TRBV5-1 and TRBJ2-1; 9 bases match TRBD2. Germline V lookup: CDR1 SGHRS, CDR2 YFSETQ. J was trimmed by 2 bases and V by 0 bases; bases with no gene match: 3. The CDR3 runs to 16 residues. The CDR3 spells CASSLGLAVTYNEQFF. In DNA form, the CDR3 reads TGCGCCAGCAGCTTGGGACTAGCGGTTACCTACAATGAGCAGTTCTTC.

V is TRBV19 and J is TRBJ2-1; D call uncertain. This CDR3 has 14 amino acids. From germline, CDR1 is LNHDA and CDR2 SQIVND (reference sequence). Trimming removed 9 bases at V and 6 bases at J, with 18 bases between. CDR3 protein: CASRVRTNSNEQFF. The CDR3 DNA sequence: TGTGCCAGCCGGGTCCGAACTAATAGCAATGAGCAGTTCTTC.

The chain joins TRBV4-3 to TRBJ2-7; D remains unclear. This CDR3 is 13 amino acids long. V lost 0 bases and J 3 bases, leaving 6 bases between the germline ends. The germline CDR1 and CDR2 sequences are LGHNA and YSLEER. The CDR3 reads CASSQEAGYEQYF. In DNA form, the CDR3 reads TGCGCCAGCAGCCAAGAAGCAGGCTACGAGCAGTACTTC.

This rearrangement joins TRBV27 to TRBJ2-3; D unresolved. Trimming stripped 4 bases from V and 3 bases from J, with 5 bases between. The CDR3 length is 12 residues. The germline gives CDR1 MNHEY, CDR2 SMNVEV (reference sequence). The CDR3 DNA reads TGTGCCAGCAGTTCACGGACAGATACGCAGTATTTT. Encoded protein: CASSSRTDTQYF.

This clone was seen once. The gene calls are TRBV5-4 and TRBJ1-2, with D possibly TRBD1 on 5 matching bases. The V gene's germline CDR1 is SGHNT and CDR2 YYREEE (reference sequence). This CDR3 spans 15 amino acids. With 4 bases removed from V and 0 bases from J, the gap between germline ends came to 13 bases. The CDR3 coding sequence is TGTGCCAGCAGCCGGCGGGACCACGCTAACTATGGCTACACCTTC. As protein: CASSRRDHANYGYTF.

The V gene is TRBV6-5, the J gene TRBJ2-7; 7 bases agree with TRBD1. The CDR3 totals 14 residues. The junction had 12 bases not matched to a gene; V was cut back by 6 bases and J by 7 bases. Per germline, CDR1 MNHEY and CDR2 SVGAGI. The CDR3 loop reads CASRSGTVALEQYF. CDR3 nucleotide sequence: TGTGCCAGCAGGTCCGGGACAGTCGCTTTGGAGCAGTACTTC.

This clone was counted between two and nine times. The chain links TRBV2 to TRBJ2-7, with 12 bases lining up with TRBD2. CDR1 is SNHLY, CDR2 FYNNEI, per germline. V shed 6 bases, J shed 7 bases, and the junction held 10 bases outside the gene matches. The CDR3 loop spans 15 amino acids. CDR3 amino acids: CASREGLAGSKEQYF. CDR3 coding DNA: TGTGCCAGCAGGGAGGGACTAGCGGGTTCAAAAGAGCAGTACTTC.

The CDR3 protein is CASSEAVAGGPTNEKLFF. CDR3 coding DNA: TGTGCCAGCAGTGAAGCCGTGGCAGGGGGACCAACTAATGAAAAACTGTTTTTT. The V gene is TRBV2, the J gene TRBJ1-4; 7 nucleotides match TRBD1. Germline V gene sequence: CDR1 SNHLY, CDR2 FYNNEI. The CDR3 sequence is 18 residues long. The J segment lost 0 bases and the V segment lost 0 bases, leaving 7 bases of the junction unmatched.

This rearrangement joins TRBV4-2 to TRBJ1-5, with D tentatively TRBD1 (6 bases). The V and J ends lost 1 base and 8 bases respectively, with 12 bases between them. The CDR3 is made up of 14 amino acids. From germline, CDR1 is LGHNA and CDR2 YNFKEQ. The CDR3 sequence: CASSQGQATKPQHF. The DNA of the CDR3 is TGTGCCAGCAGCCAAGGACAGGCAACGAAGCCCCAGCATTTT.